Listed here is a single T cell receptor beta chain. This record comes from a study of blood T cell repertoires in COVID-19. The data were produced by immunoSEQ multiplex PCR, yet TCRdb's version contains in-frame clones alone and is incomplete. Counted here are 75,000 or so clones, around 78% occurring once; the ten biggest clones make up roughly 18%. Trimming took off 7 bases at V and 0 bases at J, with 13 bases between the two ends. The CDR3 spans 16 residues. Germline assignment: CDR1 SEHNR and CDR2 FQNEAQ (reference sequence). The material sequenced was peripheral blood. The sequence derives from an elderly woman with acute or convalescent COVID-19. V and J are TRBV7-9 and TRBJ2-6; TRBD2 is a possible D gene (5 bases). CDR3: CASTHVGVSGANVLTF. Written as DNA, the CDR3 is TGTGCCAGCACCCACGTGGGAGTCTCTGGGGCCAACGTCCTGACTTTC.